This T cell receptor (beta chain) was recovered during a study of spatial heterogeneity in lung cancer. Study background: In the raw reads, each unique TCR and UMI combination was present more than ten times on average.

TCRdb used MiXCR to reprocess the 5' RACE reads, holding one entry per CDR3 protein. Of 9,500 to 11,000 distinct CDR3 sequences in the sample, roughly 8% were seen once. Time point meaning: sample taken at primary tumor resection. Samples were donated by 72 untreated early-stage non-small cell lung cancer patients. Researchers sequenced whole RNA taken from tumor, nontumor lung or frozen PBMC without sorting. This CDR3 region has 18 residues. Trimming shortened V by 5 bases and J by 1 base, and 22 bases separated the two germline ends. Looked up from germline, CDR1 is SGHTA and CDR2 is FQGTGA. The sample holds many counts of this clonotype. Its antigen remains unidentified. Broader study findings: It was found that expanded intratumoral alpha and beta TCR counts tracked tumor mutation counts. Ubiquitous nonsynonymous mutations were tracked by counts of ubiquitous expanded TCRs, and regional ones by counts of regional expanded TCRs.

The rearrangement joins TRBV7-3 to TRBJ2-3; TRBD1 might be the D (7 bases). Here the sequenced sample was lung tumor tissue, taken at surgery. This TCR derives from a female donor with early-stage non-small cell lung cancer. The CDR3, as DNA: TGTGCCAGCAGCGACATCATAGGCAGGGGGGATGGCACAGATACGCAGTATTTT. This translates into CASSDIIGRGDGTDTQYF.